This TCR beta chain was obtained from a study of blood T cell repertoires in COVID-19. Whole-study context: PBMCs, B-cell-depleted T cells, or T cells provided the cDNA or gDNA that made up the material.

CDR1 is MDHEN, CDR2 SYDVKM, per germline. This CDR3 is built from 14 residues. V was pared by 5 bases and J by 0 bases, with 11 bases between. Authors' analysis steps: The assay estimated nucleated cells by amplifying reference gene primers. The method was immunoSEQ multiplex PCR; TCRdb's version includes in-frame clones alone and lacks a portion of them. V and J calls and clone size are given by that table; D and trimming were obtained from the DNA. The sample lists around 250,000 clones, 65% to 85% occurring once. In its sample, this clone was seen once. Material: peripheral blood. The TCR originated in a man aged 40-50 years with active or convalescent COVID-19. The chain employs TRBV28 and TRBJ2-7; D is perhaps TRBD1 (6 bases). This chain's CDR3 is CASSRTEHSYEQYF. The CDR3, as DNA: TGTGCCAGCAGTCGGACAGAACACTCCTACGAGCAGTACTTC.